The TCR beta chain described here comes from a study of neoadjuvant anti-PD-1 for oral cavity cancer. On the study more broadly: Patients without progression got a fourth dose around day 43. Broader study findings: After neoadjuvant nivolumab, PBMC T cell clonality was significantly higher in non-responders than responders. Pretreatment Treg/Th17 ratio correlated inversely with post-treatment tumor clonality.

V shed 0 bases and J shed 0 bases, with 9 bases lying between them. CDR3 length equals 15 residues. The germline CDR1 and CDR2 sequences are SGHRS and YFSETQ. Here immunoSEQ multiplex PCR was the method, and the copy in TCRdb shows in-frame clones only, minus some. Of 11,000 to 15,000 clones listed, around 62% are singletons. In regard to this clone: Its antigen is not known.

This sequence was found in a person between 40 and 79 years old with oral cavity squamous cell carcinoma. V usage is TRBV5-1 and J usage is TRBJ1-1, with D unresolved. The specimen was PBMCs, collected before nivolumab (anti-PD-1) treatment. The CDR3 region has the DNA TGCGCCAGCAGCTTGGAGTATTACGTGAACACTGAAGCTTTCTTT. It specifies CASSLEYYVNTEAFF.